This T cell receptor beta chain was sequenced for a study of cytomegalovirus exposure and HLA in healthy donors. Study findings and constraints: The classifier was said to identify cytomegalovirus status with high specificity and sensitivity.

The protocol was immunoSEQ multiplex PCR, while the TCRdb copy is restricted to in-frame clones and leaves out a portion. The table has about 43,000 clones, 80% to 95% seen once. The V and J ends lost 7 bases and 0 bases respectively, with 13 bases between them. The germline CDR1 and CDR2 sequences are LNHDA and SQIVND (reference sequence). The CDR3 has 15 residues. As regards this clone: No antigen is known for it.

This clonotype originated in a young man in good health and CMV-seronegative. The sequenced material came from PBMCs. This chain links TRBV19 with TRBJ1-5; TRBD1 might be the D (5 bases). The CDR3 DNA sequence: TGTGCCAGTACCCTAAGGCAGGGTAGCAATCAGCCCCAGCATTTT. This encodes CASTLRQGSNQPQHF. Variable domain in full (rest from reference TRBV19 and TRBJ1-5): DGGITQSPKYLFRKEGQNVTLSCEQNLNHDAMYWYRQDPGQGLRLIYYSQIVNDFQKGDIAEGYSVSREKKESFPLTVTSAQKNPTAFYLCASTLRQGSNQPQHFGDGTRLSIL.